These 14 T cell receptor beta chains were sequenced from one sample in a study of T cell repertoires in cytomegalovirus infection (dated by TCRdb to the late 2010s). Sequencing relied on an Illumina HiSeq 1500. Starting from the raw public reads, TCRdb applied fastp trimming at Q25, assembled clones with MiXCR and retained in-frame beta chains. Every entry covers one CDR3 protein and lists the most common genes and DNA from its rows. In all, the sample holds under 200,000 distinct CDR3 sequences, and roughly 9% of those were seen once. The biggest ten clones account for roughly 5.1% of the sample. Sequenced input: PBMCs. All receptors derive from a human donor in good health (CMV status not recorded). Some clones in this sample may be carry-over from other donors' samples.

This clonotype turned up a few times. The V gene is TRBV28, the J gene TRBJ1-1; tentative D call: TRBD1 (5 bases). The length of the CDR3 is 11 residues. The germline V gene encodes CDR1 MDHEN and CDR2 SYDVKM. V was trimmed by 6 bases and J by 6 bases, leaving 8 bases between them. CDR3 sequence (DNA): TGTGCCAGCAGACTAGGGGCTGAAGCTTTCTTT. It yields the protein CASRLGAEAFF.

As concerns this clonotype: A much bigger clone sits one base away, suggesting this may be a read error. It is likely a read error, because the conserved phenylalanine at the end of the CDR3 is missing. The rearrangement uses TRBV6-6 and TRBJ1-5; 7 bases agree with TRBD1. V trimming: 7 bases; J trimming: 0 bases; junction bases outside the gene matches: 6. CDR1 and CDR2 from the germline V gene are MNHNY and SVGAGI (reference sequence). The CDR3 runs to 15 residues. The CDR3 DNA sequence: TGTGCCAGCAAACAGGGGAGGGTTAGCAATCAGCCCCAGCATTCT. It translates to CASKQGRVSNQPQHS.

This clonotype occurred many times. This chain joins TRBV27 and TRBJ1-1, with D perhaps matching TRBD1 (5 bases). V gave up 8 bases and J gave up 7 bases, with 11 bases separating them. The CDR3 is 11 residues long. Per the germline V gene, CDR1 is MNHEY and CDR2 is SMNVEV (reference sequence). CDR3 bases: TGTGCCAGCCTGGGGGAGGTTGAAGCTTTCTTT. Translation gives CASLGEVEAFF.

The sample holds a few counts of this clonotype. The chain recombines TRBV6-2 or TRBV6-3 with TRBJ1-6; 11 positions agree with TRBD1. Germline CDR1 is MNHEY and CDR2 is SVGEGT. The CDR3 extends over 18 amino acids. V dropped 6 bases and J dropped 1; count of bases not matched to a gene: 8. The CDR3, as DNA: TGTGCCAGCAGAAAAGGACAGGGGGCGGCGTCCTATAATTCACCCCTCCACTTT. Translating gives CASRKGQGAASYNSPLHF.

Many counts were recorded for this clonotype. CDR3 amino acids: CSARHTSGRYEQYF. The CDR3 DNA sequence: TGCAGTGCTAGGCATACTAGCGGACGTTACGAGCAGTACTTC. The V gene is TRBV20-1, the J gene TRBJ2-7; the match to TRBD2 covers 8 bases. Germline values: CDR1 DFQATT, CDR2 SNEGSKA (reference sequence). The CDR3 is 14 residues long. V lost 3 bases to trimming and J lost 4 bases; unmatched junction nucleotides: 8.

This clonotype was recorded many times. The chain combines TRBV20-1 with TRBJ2-3; the match to TRBD2 covers 7 bases. The CDR3 has 16 residues. Germline V gene data show CDR1 as DFQATT and CDR2 as SNEGSKA (reference sequence). The J segment lost 2 bases and the V segment lost 0 bases, leaving 8 bases of the junction unmatched. The CDR3 loop is CSARDPQRGFTDTQYF. The CDR3 DNA sequence: TGCAGTGCTAGAGATCCCCAGCGGGGATTCACAGATACGCAGTATTTT.

This clonotype has a count of ten or more. The chain employs TRBV6-2 or TRBV6-3 and TRBJ2-1; 9 bases map to TRBD2. Germline values: CDR1 MNHEY, CDR2 SVGEGT. The CDR3 spans 16 residues. The V segment lost 6 bases and the J segment 0 bases; nucleotides outside the gene matches: 6. The DNA of the CDR3 is TGTGCCAGCAGGGAACTAGCGGGCTTCTCCTACAATGAGCAGTTCTTC. This codes for CASRELAGFSYNEQFF.

This clonotype was recorded at least ten times. The rearrangement joins TRBV7-9 to TRBJ1-2; D gene uncertain. V gave up 2 bases and J gave up 8 bases, with 9 bases separating them. The CDR3 spans 12 residues. Germline V gives CDR1 SEHNR, CDR2 FQNEAQ (reference sequence). This CDR3 is CASSLTKSGYTF. CDR3 nucleotide sequence: TGTGCCAGCAGCTTAACGAAAAGCGGCTACACCTTC.

This clonotype was seen repeatedly, ten times or more. The V gene is TRBV7-2, the J gene TRBJ2-5; 7 bases agree with TRBD2. The junction had 5 bases not matched to a gene; V was cut back by 0 bases and J by 4 bases. Germline V gives CDR1 SGHTA, CDR2 FQGNSA. The CDR3 runs to 15 residues. CDR3 nucleotide sequence: TGTGCCAGCAGCTTAGCCGGGAGGCATGGAGAGACCCAGTACTTC. This translates into CASSLAGRHGETQYF. Full variable domain (outside the CDR3, taken from reference TRBV7-2 and TRBJ2-5): GAGVSQSPSNKVTEKGKDVELRCDPISGHTALYWYRQSLGQGLEFLIYFQGNSAPDKSGLPSDRFSAERTGGSVSTLTIQRTQQEDSAVYLCASSLAGRHGETQYFGPGTRLLVL.

As for this clonotype: An end of the junction does not agree with germline; a read error may underlie this. The V call is TRBV19, the J call TRBJ2-7; D perhaps matches TRBD2 (5 bases). CDR3 size: 12 residues. CDR1 and CDR2 from the germline V gene are LNHDA and SQIVND (reference sequence). The chain's CDR3 is CASSPGTYERYF. CDR3 coding DNA: TGTGCCAGTAGCCCGGGAACCTACGAGCGGTACTTC.

The DNA for the CDR3 is TGTGCCAGCAGCAACAACCGGGACGGCTACGAGCAGTACTTC. It specifies CASSNNRDGYEQYF. This chain uses TRBV28 with TRBJ2-7; D is tentatively TRBD1 or TRBD2 (5 bases each). V was trimmed by 6 bases and J by 3 bases, leaving 15 bases between them. The CDR3 contains 14 residues. The germline V gene has CDR1 MDHEN and CDR2 SYDVKM.

The V and J genes are TRBV20-1 and TRBJ2-2; TRBD1 agrees at 7 bases. CDR3 size: 15 residues. J gave up 4 bases and V 5 bases, and 10 bases lay outside the gene matches. Germline CDR1 and CDR2: DFQATT and SNEGSKA (reference sequence). The CDR3 protein is CSAGKTGRVTGELFF. DNA for the CDR3: TGCAGTGCTGGGAAGACAGGGCGGGTCACCGGGGAGCTGTTTTTT.

In this sample, this clonotype turned up many times. The rearrangement joins TRBV19 to TRBJ2-3; no clear D gene. CDR3 length: 15 amino acids. The V and J ends lost 1 base and 0 bases respectively, with 8 bases between them. Germline V gene lookup returns CDR1 LNHDA and CDR2 SQIVND (reference sequence). CDR3 coding DNA: TGTGCCAGTAGTATAGTGGACGGTAGCACAGATACGCAGTATTTT. It specifies CASSIVDGSTDTQYF.

The sample holds a few counts of this clonotype. This chain links TRBV4-3 with TRBJ1-2; possible D gene TRBD1, 5 bases. The CDR3 runs to 14 residues. Trimming shortened V by 1 base and J by 4 bases, and 10 bases separated the two germline ends. Germline-derived CDR1 and CDR2 are LGHNA and YSLEER. The CDR3 loop is CASSQVGGVYGYTF. CDR3 in DNA: TGCGCCAGCAGCCAAGTGGGGGGGGTCTATGGCTACACCTTC.